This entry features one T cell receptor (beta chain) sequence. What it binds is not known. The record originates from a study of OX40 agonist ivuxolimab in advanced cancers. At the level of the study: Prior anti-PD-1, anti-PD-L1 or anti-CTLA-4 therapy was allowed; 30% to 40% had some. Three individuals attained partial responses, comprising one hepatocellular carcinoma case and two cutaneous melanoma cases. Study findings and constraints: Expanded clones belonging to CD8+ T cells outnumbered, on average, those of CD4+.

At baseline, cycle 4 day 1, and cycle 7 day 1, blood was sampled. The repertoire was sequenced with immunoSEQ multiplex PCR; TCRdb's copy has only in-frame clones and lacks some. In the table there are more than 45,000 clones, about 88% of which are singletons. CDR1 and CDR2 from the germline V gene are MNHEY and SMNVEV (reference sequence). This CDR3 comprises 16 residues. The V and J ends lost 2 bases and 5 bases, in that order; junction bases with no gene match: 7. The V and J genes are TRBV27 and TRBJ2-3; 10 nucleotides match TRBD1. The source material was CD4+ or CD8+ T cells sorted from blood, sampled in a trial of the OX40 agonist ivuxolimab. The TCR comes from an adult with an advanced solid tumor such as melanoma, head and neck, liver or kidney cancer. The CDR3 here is CASSLLRQGARDTQYF. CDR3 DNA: TGTGCCAGCAGTTTACTGCGACAGGGGGCGAGAGATACGCAGTATTTT.